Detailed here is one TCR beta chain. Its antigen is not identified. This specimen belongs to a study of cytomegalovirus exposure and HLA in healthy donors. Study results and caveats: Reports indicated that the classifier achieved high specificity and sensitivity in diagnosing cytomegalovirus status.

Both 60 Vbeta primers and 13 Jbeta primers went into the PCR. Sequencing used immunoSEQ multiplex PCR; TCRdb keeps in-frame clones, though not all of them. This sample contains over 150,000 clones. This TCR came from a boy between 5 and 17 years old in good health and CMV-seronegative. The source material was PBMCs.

Here the CDR3 reads CASSWVEGAYEQYF. In DNA form, the CDR3 reads TGTGCCAGCAGCTGGGTTGAGGGGGCCTACGAGCAGTACTTC. V gene TRBV5-5 combines with J gene TRBJ2-7, with D perhaps matching TRBD1 (6 bases). The CDR3 spans 14 residues. V was trimmed by 3 bases and J by 2 bases, leaving 12 bases between them. Germline V lookup: CDR1 SGHKS, CDR2 YYEKEE (reference sequence).